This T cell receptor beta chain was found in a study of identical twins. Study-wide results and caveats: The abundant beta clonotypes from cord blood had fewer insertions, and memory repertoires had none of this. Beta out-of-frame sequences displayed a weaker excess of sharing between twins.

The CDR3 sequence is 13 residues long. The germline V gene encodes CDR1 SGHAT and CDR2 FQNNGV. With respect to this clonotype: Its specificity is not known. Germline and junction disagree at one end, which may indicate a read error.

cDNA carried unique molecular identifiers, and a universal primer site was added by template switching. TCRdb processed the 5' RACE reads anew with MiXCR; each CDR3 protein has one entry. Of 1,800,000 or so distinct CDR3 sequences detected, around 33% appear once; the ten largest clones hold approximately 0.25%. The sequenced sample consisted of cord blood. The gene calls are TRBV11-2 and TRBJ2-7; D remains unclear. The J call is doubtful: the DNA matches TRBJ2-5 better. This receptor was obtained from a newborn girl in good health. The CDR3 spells CASNLGSEQTQYF. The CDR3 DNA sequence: TGTGCCAGCAACTTAGGATCAGAACAGACCCAGTACTTC.